What follows describes a single T cell receptor (beta chain). Its antigen remains unknown. This CDR3 contains 14 residues. Deletions cut 1 base from V and 0 bases from J, with 7 bases between. Germline CDR1 reads DFQATT; CDR2 reads SNEGSKA (reference sequence). TCR beta cDNA libraries included unique molecular identifiers. Input amounts of 1 to 10 million T cells were used. These gave around 500,000 cDNA molecules, so each molecule approximated one T cell. MiXCR, applied by TCRdb to the PCR reads, yields one record per CDR3 protein. The repertoire holds roughly 700,000 distinct CDR3 sequences, with roughly 30% as singletons. This entry is derived from a study of post-analysis software for immune sequencing data. Whole-study findings and limits: Multiple sclerosis patients had significantly lower normalized Chao1 diversity than controls. F measure clustering grouped samples strongly by preparation batch. Five or six TRBV segments appeared more often in patients than in controls, and TRBV5-6, TRBV5-1 and TRBV20-1 were among these.

The chain is built from TRBV20-1 and TRBJ2-1, with D possibly matching TRBD2 (6 bases). This TCR came from a girl aged 5 to 17 with multiple sclerosis. Material: blood. CDR3 DNA: TGCAGTGCTAGAGGCGGGGACTCCTACAATGAGCAGTTCTTC. Amino acids: CSARGGDSYNEQFF.